Listed below are T cell receptor beta chains from one sample, sequenced in a study of human T cells and chemical hapten exposure. Via MiXCR, TCRdb re-called the RACE reads, giving one row per CDR3 protein. The data contain under 95,000 distinct CDR3 sequences, approximately 9.7% of them singletons. The specimen was whole blood. These receptor sequences come from a female donor in good health. Some clones in this sample may be carry-over from other donors' samples. The CDR3 runs from the conserved cysteine through the conserved F or W. The order of the fields is CDR3 DNA, CDR3 protein, D gene, V gene, clone size, J gene. A D gene is named only where the DNA matches it firmly. For some rows the clone size is stated as once, few or many, or as a class when expanded; others skip it.

cdr3_nt: TGTGCCAGCAGAACTAGCTTAAGCACAGATACGCAGTATTTT
cdr3_aa: CASRTSLSTDTQYF
d_call: NA
v_call: TRBV6-6
clone_size: NA
j_call: TRBJ2-3

cdr3_nt: TGTGCCACCAGTGGTGGAGCCTACGAGCAGTACTTC
cdr3_aa: CATSGGAYEQYF
d_call: NA
v_call: TRBV24-1
clone_size: NA
j_call: TRBJ2-7

cdr3_nt: TGTGCCAGCTGGGGGGGTTATAGCAATCAGCCCCAGCATTTT
cdr3_aa: CASWGGYSNQPQHF
d_call: NA
v_call: TRBV6-6
clone_size: few
j_call: TRBJ1-5

cdr3_nt: TGTGCCATCGGGATAGCGGGAGGTGGGTCCTACGAGCAGTACTTC
cdr3_aa: CAIGIAGGGSYEQYF
d_call: TRBD2
v_call: TRBV10-3
clone_size: many
j_call: TRBJ2-7

cdr3_nt: TGTGCCAGCAGTTACTCGACCCCTAGCGGGATCTACAATGAGCAGTTCTTC
cdr3_aa: CASSYSTPSGIYNEQFF
d_call: TRBD2
v_call: TRBV6-5
clone_size: few
j_call: TRBJ2-1

cdr3_nt: TGTGCCAGCAGCTTCAGACTAGCCTCCAGCTTCTACGAGCAGTACTTC
cdr3_aa: CASSFRLASSFYEQYF
d_call: TRBD2
v_call: TRBV7-2
clone_size: few
j_call: TRBJ2-7

cdr3_nt: TGTGCCAGCAGTGACTCGCGGGGTGGAAACAATGAGCAGTTCTTC
cdr3_aa: CASSDSRGGNNEQFF
d_call: NA
v_call: TRBV6-4
clone_size: few
j_call: TRBJ2-1

cdr3_nt: TGCAGTGCTAGTGCAGGGAGCTCCTACGAGCAGTACTTC
cdr3_aa: CSASAGSSYEQYF
d_call: NA
v_call: TRBV20-1
clone_size: many
j_call: TRBJ2-7

cdr3_nt: TGTGCCAGCAGTTTGGCCAGCCAACTCCGGGATGGCTACACCTTC
cdr3_aa: CASSLASQLRDGYTF
d_call: NA
v_call: TRBV27
clone_size: many
j_call: TRBJ1-2

cdr3_nt: TGTGCCAGCCGCCGACTTCTTTACGAGCAGTACTTC
cdr3_aa: CASRRLLYEQYF
d_call: NA
v_call: TRBV2
clone_size: NA
j_call: TRBJ2-7

cdr3_nt: TGTGCCAGCAGTTATAAGTTGAACACTGAAGCTTTCTTT
cdr3_aa: CASSYKLNTEAFF
d_call: NA
v_call: TRBV6-2/TRBV6-3
clone_size: many
j_call: TRBJ1-1

cdr3_nt: TGTGCCAGCAACTTGTTGGGGATCTCTGGGGCCAACGTCCTGACTTTC
cdr3_aa: CASNLLGISGANVLTF
d_call: NA
v_call: TRBV7-2
clone_size: NA
j_call: TRBJ2-6

cdr3_nt: TGTGCCAGCAGCTTAGGACAGGGAGCTAACTATGGCTACACCTTC
cdr3_aa: CASSLGQGANYGYTF
d_call: TRBD1
v_call: TRBV7-2
clone_size: NA
j_call: TRBJ1-2

cdr3_nt: TGTGCCACCAGTGACTCTCTAGCGGGATCCTACAATGAGCAGTTCTTC
cdr3_aa: CATSDSLAGSYNEQFF
d_call: TRBD2
v_call: TRBV24-1
clone_size: NA
j_call: TRBJ2-1

cdr3_nt: TGTGCCAGCAGCTTTAAGAATTCACCCCTCCACTTT
cdr3_aa: CASSFKNSPLHF
d_call: NA
v_call: TRBV5-6
clone_size: NA
j_call: TRBJ1-6

cdr3_nt: TGTGCCAGCACCAGGGCTGGGGCCAACGTCCTGACTTTC
cdr3_aa: CASTRAGANVLTF
d_call: NA
v_call: TRBV2
clone_size: few
j_call: TRBJ2-6

cdr3_nt: TGTGCCACCAGCAGAGATTATCAGGGTCCCGATACGCAGTATTTT
cdr3_aa: CATSRDYQGPDTQYF
d_call: NA
v_call: TRBV15
clone_size: NA
j_call: TRBJ2-3

cdr3_nt: TGTGCCAGCAGTTACTCTCCCCCTTTGGGCACTGAAGCTTTCTTT
cdr3_aa: CASSYSPPLGTEAFF
d_call: NA
v_call: TRBV6-2/TRBV6-3
clone_size: few
j_call: TRBJ1-1

cdr3_nt: TGTGCCAGCAGCCAAGTCGGCCGGGAAAGCTCCTACAATGAGCAGTTCTTC
cdr3_aa: CASSQVGRESSYNEQFF
d_call: NA
v_call: TRBV3-1
clone_size: many
j_call: TRBJ2-1

cdr3_nt: TGCAGCGTTGAAGAAGTGGTACGAGGGCCCCAGCATTTT
cdr3_aa: CSVEEVVRGPQHF
d_call: NA
v_call: TRBV29-1
clone_size: few
j_call: TRBJ1-5

cdr3_nt: TGTGCCAGTAGTATGTGGAATAGCAATCAGCCCCAGCATTTT
cdr3_aa: CASSMWNSNQPQHF
d_call: NA
v_call: TRBV19
clone_size: few
j_call: TRBJ1-5

cdr3_nt: TGCAGTGCTAGTCAATCGGTTTCCAATAATTCACCCCTCCACTTT
cdr3_aa: CSASQSVSNNSPLHF
d_call: NA
v_call: TRBV20-1
clone_size: NA
j_call: TRBJ1-6

cdr3_nt: TGTGCCAGCAGTTACTCGATGGTGGGGGAGGGGGAGACCCAGTACTTC
cdr3_aa: CASSYSMVGEGETQYF
d_call: TRBD2
v_call: TRBV6-6
clone_size: many
j_call: TRBJ2-5

cdr3_nt: TGTGCCAGCAGGCCCTCCGGGACCCCGAGTCACGAGCAGTACTTC
cdr3_aa: CASRPSGTPSHEQYF
d_call: NA
v_call: TRBV28
clone_size: NA
j_call: TRBJ2-7

cdr3_nt: TGCAGTGCTAGAGATCTTGCAGGGGGAGGGCTAGATACGCAGTATTTT
cdr3_aa: CSARDLAGGGLDTQYF
d_call: NA
v_call: TRBV20-1
clone_size: NA
j_call: TRBJ2-3

cdr3_nt: TGTGCCAGCAGCCCCTTGGGGGACACTGAAGCTTTCTTT
cdr3_aa: CASSPLGDTEAFF
d_call: NA
v_call: TRBV7-8
clone_size: NA
j_call: TRBJ1-1

cdr3_nt: TGTGCCAGCAGCGATACCCGCATCTCGGCGCAGTTCTTC
cdr3_aa: CASSDTRISAQFF
d_call: NA
v_call: TRBV6-1
clone_size: many
j_call: TRBJ2-1

cdr3_nt: TGCAGTGCTAGTCCTATGCTGGGGCGCGGGAGGGCCGGTGAGCAGTTCTTC
cdr3_aa: CSASPMLGRGRAGEQFF
d_call: TRBD2
v_call: TRBV20-1
clone_size: many
j_call: TRBJ2-1

cdr3_nt: TGTGCCATCAGTGGACCGACTAGCGGGAGAAGCACAGATACGCAGTATTTT
cdr3_aa: CAISGPTSGRSTDTQYF
d_call: TRBD2
v_call: TRBV10-3
clone_size: many
j_call: TRBJ2-3

cdr3_nt: TGTGCCAGCAGCCAAGTCGAAGGACCCAGAAAAACTGAAGCTTTCTTT
cdr3_aa: CASSQVEGPRKTEAFF
d_call: NA
v_call: TRBV14
clone_size: many
j_call: TRBJ1-1